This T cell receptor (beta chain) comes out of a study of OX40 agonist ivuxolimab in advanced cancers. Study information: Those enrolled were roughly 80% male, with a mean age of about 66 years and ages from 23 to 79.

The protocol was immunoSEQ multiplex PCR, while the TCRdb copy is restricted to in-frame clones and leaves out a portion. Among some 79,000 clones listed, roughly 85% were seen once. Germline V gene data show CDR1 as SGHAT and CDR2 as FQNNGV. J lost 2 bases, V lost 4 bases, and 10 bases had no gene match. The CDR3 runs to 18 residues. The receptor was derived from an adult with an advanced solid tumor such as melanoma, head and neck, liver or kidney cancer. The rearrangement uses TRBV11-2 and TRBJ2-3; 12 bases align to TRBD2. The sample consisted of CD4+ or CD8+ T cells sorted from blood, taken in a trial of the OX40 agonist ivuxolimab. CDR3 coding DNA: TGTGCCAGCAGCTCCGCTTGGCTAGCGGGAGGGATCACAGATACGCAGTATTTT. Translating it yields CASSSAWLAGGITDTQYF.